These 8 T cell receptor beta chains were sequenced from one sample in a study of blood T cell repertoires in COVID-19. Generated by immunoSEQ multiplex PCR, the TCRdb table keeps only in-frame clones and is missing some. The sample holds about 230,000 clones, 84% seen once. Sequencing input: peripheral blood. The source of these receptors is a man between 50 and 59 years old with active or convalescent COVID-19.

The chain recombines TRBV14 with TRBJ1-6, with D uncertain. Germline assignment: CDR1 SGHDN and CDR2 FVKESK. The CDR3 has 14 residues. Trimming removed 4 bases from V and 3 bases from J, with 7 bases in between. CDR3 nucleotide sequence: TGTGCCAGCAGCCCAGCAGGCTATAATTCACCCCTCCACTTT. Its translation is CASSPAGYNSPLHF.

The chain employs TRBV7-9 and TRBJ1-2; a possible D gene is TRBD1 (5 bases). The V end was cut by 2 bases, the J end by 6 bases, with 19 bases between. The V gene's germline CDR1 is SEHNR and CDR2 FQNEAQ (reference sequence). The CDR3 is 16 amino acids. CDR3 residues: CASSLSSGRGNDGYTF. The CDR3 region has the DNA TGTGCCAGCAGCTTATCGTCGGGACGGGGGAACGATGGCTACACCTTC.

This rearrangement joins TRBV28 to TRBJ1-1; the D gene is possibly TRBD1 (5 bases). Germline V lookup: CDR1 MDHEN, CDR2 SYDVKM. The CDR3 has 14 amino acids. V was trimmed by 6 bases and J by 2 bases, leaving 13 bases between them. The CDR3 bases are TGTGCCAGCAGATTTAGGGGCCCTAACACTGAAGCTTTCTTT. As protein: CASRFRGPNTEAFF.

The chain combines TRBV7-8 with TRBJ1-2, with D possibly being TRBD1 (5 bases). The CDR3 loop spans 13 amino acids. Trimming stripped 1 base from V and 4 bases from J, with 7 bases between. The V gene's germline CDR1 is SGHVS and CDR2 FQNEAQ. The CDR3 DNA reads as TGTGCCAGCAGCTTAGAAGGGGCCTATGGCTACACCTTC. Amino acid sequence: CASSLEGAYGYTF.

The rearrangement uses TRBV5-6 and TRBJ2-6; 8 bases map to TRBD1. The CDR3 totals 18 residues. The J segment lost 0 bases and the V segment lost 5 bases, leaving 10 bases of the junction unmatched. From germline, CDR1 is SGHDT and CDR2 YYEEEE. CDR3 DNA sequence: TGTGCCAGCAGAGTGCTAGGGACAGGTAACTCTGGGGCCAACGTCCTGACTTTC. It translates to CASRVLGTGNSGANVLTF.

The chain carries TRBV5-1 and TRBJ2-1; 9 nucleotides agree with TRBD2. Germline-derived CDR1 and CDR2 are SGHRS and YFSETQ. Losses at the gene ends were 3 bases for V and 9 bases for J; bases not matched to a gene: 7. The CDR3 extends over 14 amino acids. This chain's CDR3 is CASSSTSGGGEQFF. The CDR3 nucleotides are TGCGCCAGCAGCTCGACTAGCGGCGGGGGTGAGCAGTTCTTC.

The chain joins TRBV2 to TRBJ1-3; no reliable D call. Trimming pared 0 bases from V and 12 bases from J, leaving 12 bases between. The CDR3 consists of 13 residues. Germline loops: CDR1 SNHLY, CDR2 FYNNEI. In DNA, the CDR3 is TGTGCCAGCAGTGAAGCGCGCGGCTTCCACATATATTTT. Translated, it gives CASSEARGFHIYF. Full variable domain (rest looked up from reference TRBV2 and TRBJ1-3): EPEVTQTPSHQVTQMGQEVILRCVPISNHLYFYWYRQILGQKVEFLVSFYNNEISEKSEIFDDQFSVERPDGSNFTLKIRSTKLEDSAMYFCASSEARGFHIYFGEGSWLTVV.

V is TRBV6-5 and J is TRBJ2-6; D may be TRBD2 (6 bases). The CDR3 is 15 residues long. Germline CDR1 is MNHEY and CDR2 is SVGAGI. V dropped 8 bases and J dropped 1 base, with 12 bases sitting between them. The CDR3 DNA reads TGTGCCAGCGGGGGGTGGGAGTCTGGGGCCAACGTCCTGACTTTC. Its translation: CASGGWESGANVLTF.